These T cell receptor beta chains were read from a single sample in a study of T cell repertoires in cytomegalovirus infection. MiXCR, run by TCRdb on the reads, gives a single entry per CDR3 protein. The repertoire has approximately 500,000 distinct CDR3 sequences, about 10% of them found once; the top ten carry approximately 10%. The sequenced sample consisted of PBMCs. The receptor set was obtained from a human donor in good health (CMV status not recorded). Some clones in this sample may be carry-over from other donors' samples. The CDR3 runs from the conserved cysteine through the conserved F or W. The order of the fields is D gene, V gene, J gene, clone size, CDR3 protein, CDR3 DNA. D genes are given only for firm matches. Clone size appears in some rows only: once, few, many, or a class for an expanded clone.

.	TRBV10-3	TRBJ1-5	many	CAISESEQGRKKHF	TGTGCCATCAGTGAGTCGGAACAGGGTAGAAAGAAGCATTTT
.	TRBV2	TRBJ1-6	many	CASSGGHTADSPLHF	TGTGCCAGCAGTGGGGGACATACGGCGGATTCACCCCTCCACTTT
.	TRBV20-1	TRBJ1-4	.	CSAPARSNEKLFF	TGCAGTGCACCCGCGAGGTCTAATGAAAAACTGTTTTTT
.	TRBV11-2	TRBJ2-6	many	CASSLVRGRYGANVLTF	TGTGCCAGCAGCTTAGTTAGGGGGAGGTATGGAGCCAACGTCCTGACTTTC
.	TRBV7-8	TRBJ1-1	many	CASSPERMNTEAFF	TGTGCCAGCAGCCCAGAACGGATGAACACTGAAGCTTTCTTT
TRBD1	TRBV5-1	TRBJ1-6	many	CASSLAGQGYSPLHF	TGTGCCAGCAGCTTAGCGGGACAGGGTTATTCACCCCTCCACTTT
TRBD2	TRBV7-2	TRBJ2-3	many	CASSLAASGRGPDTQYF	TGTGCCAGCAGCTTAGCGGCTAGCGGGAGGGGACCAGATACGCAGTATTTT
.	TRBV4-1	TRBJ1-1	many	CASSQGEGRIGTEAFF	TGCGCCAGCAGCCAAGGGGAAGGACGGATAGGCACTGAAGCTTTCTTT
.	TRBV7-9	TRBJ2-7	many	CASSPGDAFGYEQYF	TGTGCCAGCAGCCCCGGGGACGCCTTTGGTTACGAGCAGTACTTC
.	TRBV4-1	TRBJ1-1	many	CASSQGGRLNTEAFF	TGCGCCAGCAGCCAAGGAGGCCGGTTGAACACTGAAGCTTTCTTT
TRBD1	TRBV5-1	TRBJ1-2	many	CASSEGQGNGYTF	TGCGCCAGCAGCGAGGGACAGGGGAATGGCTACACCTTC
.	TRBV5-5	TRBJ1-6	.	CASSSPTDYSPLHF	TGTGCCAGCAGCTCTCCCACCGACTATTCACCCCTCCACTTT
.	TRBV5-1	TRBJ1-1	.	CASSLGDRPEAFF	TGCGCCAGCAGCTTGGGGGATCGGCCTGAAGCTTTCTTT
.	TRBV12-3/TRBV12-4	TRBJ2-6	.	CASTLWRSGANVLTF	TGTGCCAGCACCCTCTGGAGATCGGGGGCCAACGTCCTGACTTTC
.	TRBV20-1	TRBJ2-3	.	CSARVAADTQYF	TGCAGTGCTAGAGTGGCGGCAGATACGCAGTATTTT
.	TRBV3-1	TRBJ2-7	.	CASSQEIAAAISYEQYF	TGTGCCAGCAGCCAAGAGATTGCCGCGGCTATTTCCTACGAGCAGTACTTC
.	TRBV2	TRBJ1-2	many	CASSEAREGDF	TGTGCCAGCAGTGAAGCGAGAGAGGGCGACTTC
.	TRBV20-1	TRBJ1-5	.	CSARVGGNQPQHF	TGCAGTGCTAGAGTGGGGGGCAATCAGCCCCAGCATTTT
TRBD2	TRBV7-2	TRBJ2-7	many	CASTLVPLAGGPGREQYF	TGTGCCAGCACCCTCGTCCCTCTAGCGGGAGGGCCCGGCCGCGAGCAGTACTTC
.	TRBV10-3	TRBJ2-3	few	CATRGDTDTQYF	TGTGCCACAAGGGGAGACACAGATACGCAGTATTTT
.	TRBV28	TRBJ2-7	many	CASSLSLVGYEQYF	TGTGCCAGCAGTTTATCCCTGGTGGGCTACGAGCAGTACTTC
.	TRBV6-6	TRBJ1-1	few	CATKRPEGTEAFF	TGTGCCACCAAAAGGCCGGAGGGCACTGAAGCTTTCTTT
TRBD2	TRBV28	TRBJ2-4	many	CASSLAGAKNIQYF	TGTGCCAGCAGCTTAGCGGGAGCCAAAAACATTCAGTACTTC
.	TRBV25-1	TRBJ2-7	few	CASSGTGRYEQYF	TGTGCCAGCAGTGGAACAGGGCGCTACGAGCAGTACTTC
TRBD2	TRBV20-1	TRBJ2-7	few	CSARDPTSVTYEQYF	TGCAGTGCTAGAGACCCAACTAGCGTAACCTACGAGCAGTACTTC
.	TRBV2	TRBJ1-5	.	CASSESVVSNQPQHF	TGTGCCAGCAGTGAATCAGTGGTTAGCAATCAGCCCCAGCATTTT
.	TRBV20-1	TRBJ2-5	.	CSAMRDSGLRETQYF	TGCAGTGCGATGCGTGACAGTGGACTACGAGAGACCCAGTACTTC
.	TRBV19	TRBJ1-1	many	CATTQGALGMNTEAFF	TGTGCCACCACCCAAGGGGCCCTAGGGATGAACACTGAAGCTTTCTTT
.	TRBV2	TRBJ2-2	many	CASNRERDTGELFF	TGTGCCAGTAACAGGGAACGCGACACCGGGGAGCTGTTTTTT
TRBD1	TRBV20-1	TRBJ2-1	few	CSARDTGEHEQFF	TGCAGTGCTAGAGACACAGGGGAACATGAGCAGTTCTTC
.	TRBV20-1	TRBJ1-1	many	CSATIPGANTEAFF	TGCAGTGCTACGATCCCGGGGGCGAACACTGAAGCTTTCTTT
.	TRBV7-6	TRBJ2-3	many	CASSSGLNTDTQYF	TGTGCCAGCAGCTCCGGACTGAACACAGATACGCAGTATTTT
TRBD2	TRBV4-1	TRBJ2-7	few	CASSPGLATGQYEQYF	TGCGCCAGCAGCCCTGGACTAGCGACAGGGCAATACGAGCAGTACTTC
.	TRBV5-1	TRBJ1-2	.	CASSPTKPLLYGYTF	TGCGCCAGCAGTCCGACAAAACCCCTTCTATATGGCTACACCTTC
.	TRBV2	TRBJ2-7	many	CASYGQRETYEQYF	TGTGCCAGTTACGGACAGCGGGAAACCTACGAGCAGTACTTC
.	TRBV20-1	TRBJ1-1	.	CSAREPAKHTEAFF	TGCAGTGCTCGAGAGCCGGCCAAACACACTGAAGCTTTCTTT
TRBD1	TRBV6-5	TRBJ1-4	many	CASSYSIPRQGGEKLFF	TGTGCCAGCAGTTACTCGATACCGAGACAGGGGGGCGAAAAACTGTTTTTT